These 3 T cell receptor beta chains came from one sample sequenced in a study of CD8+ T cells in alopecia areata. RNA was extracted and reverse transcribed into cDNA as the sequencing template. Assay used: immunoSEQ multiplex PCR; TCRdb lists only in-frame clones, some missing. The sample records 170,000 or so clones, 53% being singletons. Treatment here: oral pan-JAK inhibitor, 5-10 mg twice daily. The sample in question was CD8+ T cells sorted from blood, obtained at week 24, from a patient treated with tofacitinib. These receptors all come from a human donor with alopecia areata.

This clone was seen a handful of times. The CDR3 DNA sequence: TGTGCCAGTAGTGGCCCGCCAGATACGCAGTATTTT. As protein: CASSGPPDTQYF. The J gene is TRBJ2-3, the V gene TRBV19; D gene unclear. The ends were cut back, 5 bases at V and 4 bases at J, with 7 bases in the middle. The germline gives CDR1 LNHDA, CDR2 SQIVND (reference sequence). This CDR3 comprises 12 residues. The complete variable domain, with remaining parts taken from reference TRBV19 and TRBJ2-3, reads DGGITQSPKYLFRKEGQNVTLSCEQNLNHDAMYWYRQDPGQGLRLIYYSQIVNDFQKGDIAEGYSVSREKKESFPLTVTSAQKNPTAFYLCASSGPPDTQYFGPGTRLTVL.

This clone turned up a few times. Different DNA sequences within this sample yield the same CDR3. The chain has TRBV4-3 and TRBJ2-2; D is uncertain. The V end was cut by 2 bases, the J end by 2 bases, with 0 bases between. Germline CDR1 LGHNA, CDR2 YSLEER. The CDR3 runs to 12 residues. CDR3 bases: TGCGCCAGCAGCCAAAACACCGGGGAGCTGTTTTTT. Translating gives CASSQNTGELFF.

This clone was counted once. J is TRBJ2-7 and V is TRBV7-2; 7 bases agree with TRBD1. CDR3 length equals 13 residues. The junction had 4 bases not matched to a gene; V was cut back by 4 bases and J by 4 bases. The germline gives CDR1 SGHTA, CDR2 FQGNSA. The CDR3 sequence: CASSYGTVYEQYF. DNA for the CDR3: TGTGCCAGCAGCTACGGGACAGTTTACGAGCAGTACTTC.